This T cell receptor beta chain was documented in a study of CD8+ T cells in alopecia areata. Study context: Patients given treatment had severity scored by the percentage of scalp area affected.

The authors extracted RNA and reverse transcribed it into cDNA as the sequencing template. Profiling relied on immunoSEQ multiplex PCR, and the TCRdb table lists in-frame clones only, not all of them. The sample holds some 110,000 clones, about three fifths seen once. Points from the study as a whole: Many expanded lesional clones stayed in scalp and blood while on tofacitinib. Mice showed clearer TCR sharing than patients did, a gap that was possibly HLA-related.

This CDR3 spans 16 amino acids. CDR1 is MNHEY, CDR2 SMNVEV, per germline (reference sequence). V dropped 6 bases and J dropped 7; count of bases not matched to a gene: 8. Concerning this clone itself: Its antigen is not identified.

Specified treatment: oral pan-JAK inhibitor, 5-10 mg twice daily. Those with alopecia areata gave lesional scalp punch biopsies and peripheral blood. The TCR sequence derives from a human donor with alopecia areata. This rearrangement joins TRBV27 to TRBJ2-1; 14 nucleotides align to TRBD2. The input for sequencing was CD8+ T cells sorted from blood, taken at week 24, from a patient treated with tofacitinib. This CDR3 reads CASSPGTSGGRNEQFF. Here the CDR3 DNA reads TGTGCCAGCAGCCCCGGGACTAGCGGGGGTCGGAATGAGCAGTTCTTC.